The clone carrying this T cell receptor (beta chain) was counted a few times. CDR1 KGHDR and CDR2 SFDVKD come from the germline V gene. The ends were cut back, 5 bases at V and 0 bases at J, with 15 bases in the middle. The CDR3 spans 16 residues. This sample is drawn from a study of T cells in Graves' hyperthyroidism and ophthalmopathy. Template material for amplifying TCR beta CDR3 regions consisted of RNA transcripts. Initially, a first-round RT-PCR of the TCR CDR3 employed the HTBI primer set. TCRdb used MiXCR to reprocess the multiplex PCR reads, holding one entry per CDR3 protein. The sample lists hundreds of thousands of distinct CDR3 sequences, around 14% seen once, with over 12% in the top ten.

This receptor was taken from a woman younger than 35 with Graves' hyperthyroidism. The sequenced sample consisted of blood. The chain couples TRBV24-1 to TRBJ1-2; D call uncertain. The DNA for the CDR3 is TGTGCCACCAGTGCCGCTGACGGAAGAGCTAACTATGGCTACACCTTC. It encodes CATSAADGRANYGYTF.